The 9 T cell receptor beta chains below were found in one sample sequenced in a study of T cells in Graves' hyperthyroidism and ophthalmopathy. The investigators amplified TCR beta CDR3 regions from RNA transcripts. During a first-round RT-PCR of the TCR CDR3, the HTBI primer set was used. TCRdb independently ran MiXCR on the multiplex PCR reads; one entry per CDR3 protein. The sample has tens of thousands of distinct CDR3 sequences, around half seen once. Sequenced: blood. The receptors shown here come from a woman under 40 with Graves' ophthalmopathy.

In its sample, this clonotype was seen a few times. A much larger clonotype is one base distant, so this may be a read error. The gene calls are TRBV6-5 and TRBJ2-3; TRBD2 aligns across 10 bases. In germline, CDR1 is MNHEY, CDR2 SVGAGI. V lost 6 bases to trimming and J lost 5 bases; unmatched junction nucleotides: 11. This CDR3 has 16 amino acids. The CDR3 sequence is CASSSIPAGGLDTQYF. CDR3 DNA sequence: TGTGCCAGCAGCTCCATACCAGCGGGAGGGCTAGATACGCAGTATTTT.

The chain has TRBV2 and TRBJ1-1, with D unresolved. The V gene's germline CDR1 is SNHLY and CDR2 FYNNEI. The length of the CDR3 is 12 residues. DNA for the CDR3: TGTGCTAACAGTGAATTTGGGCAGGAAGCTTTCTTT. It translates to CANSEFGQEAFF.

CDR3 in DNA: TGTGCCAGCAGCCAAGTCGGGCTAAGGGTCGCCGGGGAGCTGTTTTTT. Translation gives CASSQVGLRVAGELFF. This chain joins TRBV3-1 and TRBJ2-2, with D hard to call. Germline-derived CDR1 and CDR2 are LGHDT and YNNKEL (reference sequence). V gave up 1 base and J gave up 6 bases, with 15 bases separating them. The CDR3 is 16 amino acids.

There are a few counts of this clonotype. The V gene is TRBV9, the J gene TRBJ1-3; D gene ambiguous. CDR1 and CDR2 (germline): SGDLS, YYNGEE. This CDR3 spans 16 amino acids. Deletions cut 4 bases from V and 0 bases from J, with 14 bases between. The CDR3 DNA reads TGTGCCAGCAGCCCAAACCGCCTTGGCTCTGGAAACACCATATATTTT. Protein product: CASSPNRLGSGNTIYF.

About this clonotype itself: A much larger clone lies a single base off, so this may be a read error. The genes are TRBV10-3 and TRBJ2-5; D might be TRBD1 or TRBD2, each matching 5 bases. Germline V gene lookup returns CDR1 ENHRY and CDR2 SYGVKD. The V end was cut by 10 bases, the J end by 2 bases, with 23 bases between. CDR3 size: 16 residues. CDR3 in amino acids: CASSPQVGALQETQYF. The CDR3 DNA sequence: TGTGCCAGCAGCCCCCAGGTCGGGGCGCTACAAGAGACCCAGTACTTC.

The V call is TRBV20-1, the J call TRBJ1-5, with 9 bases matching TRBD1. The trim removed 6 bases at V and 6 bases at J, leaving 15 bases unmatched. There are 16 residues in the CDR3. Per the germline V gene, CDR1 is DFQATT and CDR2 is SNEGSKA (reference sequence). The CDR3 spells CSAQDRDRERSQPQHF. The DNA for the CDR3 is TGCAGTGCACAGGACCGGGACAGGGAGAGAAGTCAGCCCCAGCATTTT.

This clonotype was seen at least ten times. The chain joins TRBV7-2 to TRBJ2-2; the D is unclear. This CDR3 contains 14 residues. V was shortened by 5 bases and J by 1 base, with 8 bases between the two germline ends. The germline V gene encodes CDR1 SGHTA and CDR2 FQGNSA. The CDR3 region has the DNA TGTGCCAGCAGCCCCGGCGGGAACACCGGGGAGCTGTTTTTT. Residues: CASSPGGNTGELFF. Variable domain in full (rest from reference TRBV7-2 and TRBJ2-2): GAGVSQSPSNKVTEKGKDVELRCDPISGHTALYWYRQSLGQGLEFLIYFQGNSAPDKSGLPSDRFSAERTGGSVSTLTIQRTQQEDSAVYLCASSPGGNTGELFFGEGSRLTVL.

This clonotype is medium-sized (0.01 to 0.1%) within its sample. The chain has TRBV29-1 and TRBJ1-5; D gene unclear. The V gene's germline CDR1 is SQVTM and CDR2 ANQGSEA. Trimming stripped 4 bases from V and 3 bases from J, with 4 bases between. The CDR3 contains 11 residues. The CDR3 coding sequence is TGCAGCGTTGGCATCAATCAGCCCCAGCATTTT. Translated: CSVGINQPQHF.

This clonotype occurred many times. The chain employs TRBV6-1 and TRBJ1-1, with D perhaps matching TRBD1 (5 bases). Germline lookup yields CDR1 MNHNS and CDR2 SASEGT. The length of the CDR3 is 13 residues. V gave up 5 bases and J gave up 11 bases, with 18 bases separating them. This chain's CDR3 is CASSSRGPKTAFF. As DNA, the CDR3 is TGTGCCAGCAGTTCACGGGGCCCCAAGACGGCTTTCTTT.